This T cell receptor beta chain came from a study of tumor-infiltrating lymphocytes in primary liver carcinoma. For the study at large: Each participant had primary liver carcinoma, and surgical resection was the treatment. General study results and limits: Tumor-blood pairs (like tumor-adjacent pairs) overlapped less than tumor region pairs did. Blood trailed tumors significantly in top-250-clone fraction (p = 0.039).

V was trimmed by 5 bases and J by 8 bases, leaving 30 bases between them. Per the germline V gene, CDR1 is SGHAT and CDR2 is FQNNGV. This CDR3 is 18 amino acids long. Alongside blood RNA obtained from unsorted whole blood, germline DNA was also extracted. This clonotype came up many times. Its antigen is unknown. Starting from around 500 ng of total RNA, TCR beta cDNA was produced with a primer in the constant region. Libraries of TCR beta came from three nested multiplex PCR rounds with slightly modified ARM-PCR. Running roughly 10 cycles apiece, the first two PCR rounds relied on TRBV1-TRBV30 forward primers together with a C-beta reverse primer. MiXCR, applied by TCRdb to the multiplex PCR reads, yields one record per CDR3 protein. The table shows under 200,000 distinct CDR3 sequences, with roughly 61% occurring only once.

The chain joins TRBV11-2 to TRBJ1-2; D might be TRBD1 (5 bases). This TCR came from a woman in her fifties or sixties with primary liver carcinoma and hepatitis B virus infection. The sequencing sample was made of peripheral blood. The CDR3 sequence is CASSSSPGTLGFLEGYTF. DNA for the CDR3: TGTGCCAGCAGCAGCAGTCCCGGGACTCTAGGTTTTTTGGAGGGCTACACCTTC.